Listed below are T cell receptor beta chains from one sample, sequenced in a study of blood T cell repertoires in COVID-19. Here immunoSEQ multiplex PCR was the method, and the copy in TCRdb shows in-frame clones only, minus some. This sample has tens of thousands of clones, with approximately 82% found just once. The sample taken for sequencing was peripheral blood. These receptors originate from a man between 60 and 75 years old with acute or convalescent COVID-19. The CDR3 runs from the conserved cysteine through the conserved F or W. Clone size is stated in some rows and not others, as once, few, many or a class when expanded.

clone size	V gene	CDR3 protein
-	TRBV28	CASSSTRQGRSNQPQHF
-	TRBV9	CASSVHHGEKLFF
-	TRBV15	CATSGGNSPLHF
once	TRBV6-5	CASSYYEGARGYTF
-	TRBV10-3	CAISELNTEAFF
-	TRBV6-2/TRBV6-3	CASSYGLYGYTF
-	TRBV11-2	CASRDLRGRDGYTF
-	TRBV2	CASSEASGSTDTQYF
-	TRBV7-2	CASSLSGGAPNIQYF
-	TRBV7-8	CASSLGEGGIRNTEAFF
-	TRBV19	CASRRTAGGNSPLHF
-	TRBV2	CASSVPSGGVKGTDTQYF
-	TRBV6-6	CASSYSRNTEAFF
-	TRBV6-2/TRBV6-3	CASSYAGGGGLSGANVLTF
-	TRBV18	CASSPPGLAGVKETQYF
once	TRBV11-2	CASSLDRSTDTQYF
-	TRBV11-1	CASSSTSGGQYTQYF
-	TRBV7-2	CASSYINYNEQFF
-	TRBV6-6	CASSRRAENTEAFF
-	TRBV11-2	CASSALLVSNTGELFF
few	TRBV27	CASSLSGGAWNSPLHF
-	TRBV5-4	CASSFSDRADTQYF
-	TRBV7-2	CASSLLGTVENTEAFF
-	TRBV11-2	CASSPRGGRADTQYF
-	TRBV19	CASSTSGTGGINYGYTF
few	TRBV19	CASSITWAVSYEQYF
-	TRBV14	CASSLMTGTSPLHF
-	TRBV7-2	CASSSRTPTQETQYF
-	TRBV28	CASGQKQRGYKYNEQFF
-	TRBV19	CASSSGQSSYEQYF
-	TRBV15	CATSTRDRRAYEQYF
-	TRBV4-1	CASSQGQGNEQFF
-	TRBV19	CASSTPRGQPQHF
-	TRBV28	CASSLGGASGTIYGYTF
-	TRBV9	CASSVEQGHSPLHF
-	TRBV7-8	CASSLGQNQPQHF
-	TRBV7-9	CASSWRQGAPQHF
-	TRBV7-2	CASSVTGGPGNEQFF
-	TRBV7-6	CASSLRGDNSYEQYF
-	TRBV6-5	CASRYEGAGTEAFF
few	TRBV4-1	CASSHGRVTGELFF
-	TRBV28	CASSPLFGGPQPQHF
-	TRBV18	CASSASTGIQETQYF
-	TRBV7-2	CASSPSSRTGELFF
-	TRBV19	CASIPSWARRGYGYTF
-	TRBV18	CASSLGTGAGNEQFF
once	TRBV11-2	CASSGRQGIGTEAFF
once	TRBV18	CASSPRTGHSSTDTQYF
-	TRBV6-6	CASRLASSYNEQFF
-	TRBV18	CASSPAQGFQAFF
-	TRBV19	CASSTVAGTGGRTGELFF
few	TRBV5-1	CASSQPGTSGKNIQYF